The 26 T cell receptor beta chains below all came from one sample that was sequenced in a study of cytomegalovirus exposure and HLA in healthy donors. The PCR contained 60 Vbeta and 13 Jbeta primers. The table came from immunoSEQ multiplex PCR; TCRdb's copy has only in-frame clones and leaves some out. The sample consists of 150,000 to 200,000 clones, 70% to 85% of them appearing once. Sequencing was carried out using PBMCs. These receptors originate from a man in his late teens or twenties in good health and CMV-seronegative.

The chain carries TRBV28 and TRBJ2-2; D remains unclear. Germline values: CDR1 MDHEN, CDR2 SYDVKM. The length of the CDR3 is 14 residues. Trimming shortened V by 6 bases and J by 6 bases, and 14 bases separated the two germline ends. The CDR3 loop is CASRTSSRSGELFF. The CDR3 region has the DNA TGTGCCAGCAGGACCTCCTCTAGGTCCGGGGAGCTGTTTTTT.

CDR3 loop: CASSPRTGRDEQFF. The CDR3 region has the DNA TGTGCCAGCAGCCCCCGGACAGGGAGGGATGAGCAGTTCTTC. This chain connects TRBV9 to TRBJ2-1; D possibly corresponds to TRBD1 (8 bases). Trimming stripped 4 bases from V and 8 bases from J, with 16 bases between. This CDR3 is 14 amino acids long. Germline V gene lookup returns CDR1 SGDLS and CDR2 YYNGEE.

This chain uses TRBV29-1 with TRBJ1-5; TRBD1 agrees at 8 bases. Germline CDR1 SQVTM, CDR2 ANQGSEA. V shed 5 bases and J 6 bases; nucleotides not matched to a gene: 6. The CDR3 runs 13 residues. The DNA of the CDR3 is TGCAGCGTTACTGGACAGGGAGGTCAGCCCCAGCATTTT. Translation gives CSVTGQGGQPQHF. The whole variable domain, remainder taken from reference TRBV29-1 and TRBJ1-5, is SAVISQKPSRDICQRGTSLTIQCQVDSQVTMMFWYRQQPGQSLTLIATANQGSEATYESGFVIDKFPISRPNLTFSTLTVSNMSPEDSSIYLCSVTGQGGQPQHFGDGTRLSIL.

On this clone: This specimen includes other DNA sequences encoding the same CDR3. The chain is built from TRBV2 and TRBJ2-7; a weak D match, TRBD1 (5 bases). Germline lookup yields CDR1 SNHLY and CDR2 FYNNEI. Trimming removed 6 bases at V and 3 bases at J, with 9 bases between. This CDR3 region has 12 residues. This chain's CDR3 is CASSDSVYEQYF. The CDR3, as DNA: TGTGCCAGCAGCGACAGCGTCTACGAGCAGTACTTC.

This clone was seen more than once but under ten times. V usage is TRBV6-5 and J usage is TRBJ1-5; tentative D call: TRBD1 (5 bases). In germline, CDR1 is MNHEY, CDR2 SVGAGI. CDR3 size: 15 residues. Between the trimmed V and J ends, which lost 7 bases and 2 bases, there was a span of 15 bases. CDR3 amino acids: CASKRGVSGNQPQHF. CDR3 in DNA: TGTGCCAGCAAACGGGGGGTAAGCGGCAATCAGCCCCAGCATTTT.

This chain joins TRBV10-3 and TRBJ1-2, with D unclear. Germline CDR1 is ENHRY and CDR2 is SYGVKD. CDR3 length: 12 amino acids. Trimming cost V 0 bases and J 8 bases, with 7 bases left between them. As DNA, the CDR3 is TGTGCCATCAGTGAGTCGGAGGGAGGCTACACCTTC. Translation gives CAISESEGGYTF.

The CDR3 DNA is TGTGCCAGACATCAGGCCACAGATACGCAGTATTTT. This encodes CARHQATDTQYF. The chain joins TRBV27 to TRBJ2-3; D is ambiguous. V dropped 9 bases and J dropped 2 bases, with 9 bases sitting between them. Looked up from germline, CDR1 is MNHEY and CDR2 is SMNVEV (reference sequence). The CDR3 is 12 amino acids.

This chain uses TRBV19 with TRBJ2-2, with 7 bases fitting TRBD2. Germline CDR1 is LNHDA and CDR2 is SQIVND (reference sequence). V shed 6 bases, J shed 5 bases, and the junction held 9 bases outside the gene matches. This CDR3 region has 15 residues. The DNA of the CDR3 is TGTGCCAGTAGCAGCGGGGAGAGAGAGACCGGGGAGCTGTTTTTT. Its translation is CASSSGERETGELFF.

This clone was counted once. The chain employs TRBV5-1 and TRBJ2-7; TRBD1 matches at 7 bases. The CDR3 consists of 15 residues. With V trimmed by 0 bases and J by 2 bases, 5 bases remained unmatched. In germline, CDR1 is SGHRS, CDR2 YFSETQ. The CDR3 bases are TGCGCCAGCAGCTTGGGACAGGGATTTCCCTACGAGCAGTACTTC. Translating gives CASSLGQGFPYEQYF.

This clone appeared a single time. V is TRBV10-3 and J is TRBJ2-5; TRBD2 agrees at 11 bases. The CDR3 runs 16 residues. V trimming: 3 bases; J trimming: 5 bases; junction bases outside the gene matches: 8. The germline CDR1 and CDR2 sequences are ENHRY and SYGVKD. The CDR3 loop reads CAISDDSGRVVETQYF. CDR3 nucleotides: TGTGCCATCAGTGACGATAGCGGGAGGGTGGTTGAGACCCAGTACTTC.

This clone was detected once. The chain has TRBV5-5 and TRBJ2-7; no clear D gene. Germline loops: CDR1 SGHKS, CDR2 YYEKEE (reference sequence). This CDR3 is 14 amino acids long. Deletions cut 0 bases from V and 5 bases from J, with 12 bases between. In DNA form, the CDR3 reads TGTGCCAGCAGCTTGGCGATCTGGGCCGACGAGCAGTACTTC. Its protein product is CASSLAIWADEQYF.

The chain joins TRBV7-2 to TRBJ2-3; 12 bases are a match to TRBD1. Losses at the gene ends were 5 bases for V and 5 bases for J; bases not matched to a gene: 8. Germline values: CDR1 SGHTA, CDR2 FQGNSA. There are 16 residues in the CDR3. CDR3 nucleotides: TGTGCCAGCAGCAACCAGGGGGACAGGGGGCTAGATACGCAGTATTTT. Amino acid sequence: CASSNQGDRGLDTQYF.

This sequence joins TRBV6-6 and TRBJ2-5; 7 positions agree with TRBD1. The tail of the sequence fits TRBJ2-7 better, so the J call may be wrong. Germline-derived CDR1 and CDR2 are MNHNY and SVGAGI (reference sequence). The CDR3 consists of 14 residues. The CDR3 DNA follows: TGTGCCAGCACTGGACAGGCTAGCTCCTACGAGCAGTACTTC. This gives the protein CASTGQASSYEQYF.

The chain couples TRBV4-1 to TRBJ2-7; 7 bases agree with TRBD2. The CDR3 consists of 14 residues. Germline CDR1 and CDR2: MGHRA and YSYEKL. V lost 2 bases and J lost 4; bases outside the gene matches: 5. CDR3 sequence (DNA): TGCGCCAGCAGCCAAATCAGGGAGGGATACGAGCAGTACTTC. This translates into CASSQIREGYEQYF.

The CDR3 DNA reads TGTGCCAGCAGTTATACTAGCGCCGATCAAGAGACCCAGTACTTC. It codes for CASSYTSADQETQYF. This chain connects TRBV6-5 to TRBJ2-5; 7 nucleotides line up with TRBD2. Germline V gene data show CDR1 as MNHEY and CDR2 as SVGAGI. The CDR3 is 15 residues long. The V and J ends lost 3 bases and 2 bases, in that order; junction bases with no gene match: 6.

V usage is TRBV11-1 and J usage is TRBJ1-1; 7 bases align to TRBD1. Losses at the gene ends were 3 bases for V and 4 bases for J; bases not matched to a gene: 5. The CDR3 loop spans 14 amino acids. Germline V gives CDR1 SGHAT, CDR2 FQDESV (reference sequence). The DNA for the CDR3 is TGTGCCAGCAGCTTTTATCAGGGGGGCACTGAAGCTTTCTTT. It is translated as CASSFYQGGTEAFF.

The chain couples TRBV19 to TRBJ1-1; no reliable D call. Germline V gene data show CDR1 as LNHDA and CDR2 as SQIVND (reference sequence). Trimming shortened V by 3 bases and J by 3 bases, and 8 bases separated the two germline ends. The CDR3 runs 13 residues. The CDR3 region has the DNA TGTGCCAGTAGTATCGCGGGATACACTGAAGCTTTCTTT. Its protein product is CASSIAGYTEAFF.

As to this clone: The germline gene is not matched at one end of the junction; a read error may be the cause. The gene calls are TRBV5-1 and TRBJ1-2, with TRBD1 matching 11 bases. Germline values: CDR1 SGHRS, CDR2 YFSETQ. CDR3 size: 12 residues. DNA of the CDR3: TGCGCCAGCAGCTCCCGGGGACAGGGGGAAGTCTTC. This encodes CASSSRGQGEVF.

The chain is built from TRBV6-1 and TRBJ2-1; D is ambiguous. There are 14 residues in the CDR3. Trimming took off 2 bases at V and 8 bases at J, with 13 bases between the two ends. CDR1 MNHNS and CDR2 SASEGT come from the germline V gene. The CDR3 reads CASSERGWSYEQFF. The CDR3 region has the DNA TGTGCCAGCAGTGAAAGAGGCTGGTCGTATGAGCAGTTCTTC.

J is TRBJ2-1 and V is TRBV7-3, with 7 bases matching TRBD2. V gave up 5 bases and J gave up 6 bases; unmatched junction bases: 7. CDR1 and CDR2 from the germline V gene are SGHTA and FQGTGA. The CDR3 covers 14 residues. This chain's CDR3 is CASSVGGSGNEQFF. DNA for the CDR3: TGTGCCAGCAGCGTGGGAGGGAGCGGCAATGAGCAGTTCTTC. Supplemented by reference TRBV7-3 and TRBJ2-1, the full variable domain reads GAGVSQTPSNKVTEKGKYVELRCDPISGHTALYWYRQSLGQGPEFLIYFQGTGAADDSGLPNDRFFAVRPEGSVSTLKIQRTERGDSAVYLCASSVGGSGNEQFFGPGTRLTVL.

The V gene is TRBV5-1, the J gene TRBJ2-1; 8 bases map to TRBD2. J gave up 5 bases and V 0 bases, and 10 bases lay outside the gene matches. The CDR3 length is 17 residues. Germline V gives CDR1 SGHRS, CDR2 YFSETQ. The CDR3 is CASSLVAHGRVHNEQFF. CDR3 DNA: TGCGCCAGCAGCTTGGTGGCCCACGGGAGGGTCCACAATGAGCAGTTCTTC.

V and J are TRBV11-2 and TRBJ2-3; 7 bases map to TRBD2. Unmatched junction bases numbered 6, after V lost 4 bases and J lost 2 bases. From germline, CDR1 is SGHAT and CDR2 FQNNGV. The CDR3 runs 15 residues. CDR3 loop: CASSSWGGFTDTQYF. The CDR3 bases are TGTGCCAGCAGCTCGTGGGGGGGGTTCACAGATACGCAGTATTTT.

This chain joins TRBV27 and TRBJ1-5; perhaps TRBD1 as D (5 bases). Per germline, CDR1 MNHEY and CDR2 SMNVEV (reference sequence). The CDR3 is 15 residues long. Deletions cut 9 bases from V and 1 base from J, with 16 bases between. CDR3 in amino acids: CARGGKGISNQPQHF. The CDR3 nucleotides are TGTGCCAGGGGGGGGAAGGGTATAAGCAATCAGCCCCAGCATTTT.

The CDR3 here is CASSPQEGLGSYEQYF. The DNA for the CDR3 is TGTGCCAGCAGTCCGCAAGAGGGCCTGGGATCCTACGAGCAGTACTTC. The genes are TRBV28 and TRBJ2-7; the D gene is possibly TRBD2 (5 bases). The CDR3 sequence is 16 residues long. V was trimmed by 5 bases and J by 1 base, leaving 18 bases between them. The germline gives CDR1 MDHEN, CDR2 SYDVKM.

The rearrangement uses TRBV2 and TRBJ2-7; TRBD1 matches 8 bases. Germline V lookup: CDR1 SNHLY, CDR2 FYNNEI. This CDR3 comprises 14 residues. V lost 9 bases, J lost 7 bases, and 14 bases stayed unmatched. CDR3 bases: TGTGCCAGTAGCCAGGGGGCGCTTGGTGGAGAGCAGTACTTC. It yields the protein CASSQGALGGEQYF.

The chain combines TRBV19 with TRBJ1-4, with a weak D call TRBD1 (6 bases). Trimming shortened V by 6 bases and J by 2 bases, and 19 bases separated the two germline ends. The CDR3 loop spans 17 amino acids. In germline, CDR1 is LNHDA, CDR2 SQIVND (reference sequence). The CDR3 sequence: CASSGRGTRTTNEKLFF. The CDR3 DNA is TGTGCCAGTAGCGGCAGGGGCACCCGTACGACTAATGAAAAACTGTTTTTT.